This T cell receptor (beta chain) was observed in a study of tumor-infiltrating lymphocytes in primary liver carcinoma. Study as a whole: Recorded tumor stage was T1-T3 N0M0, with diameters of roughly 4 to 11 cm. Each sample had roughly 3.5 to 7.5 million productive TCRbeta reads regardless of tissue type.

TCR beta cDNA was made from 400 to 600 ng total RNA with a constant-region primer. Sequencing libraries for TCR beta derived from three nested multiplex PCR rounds that used slightly modified ARM-PCR. Investigators reported that the first two PCR rounds, at roughly 11 cycles each, used TRBV1-TRBV30 forward primers with a C-beta reverse primer. A single record per CDR3 protein comes from TCRdb applying MiXCR to the multiplex PCR reads. The sample records some 180,000 distinct CDR3 sequences, 60% being singletons. This CDR3 has 14 residues. Germline CDR1 is SGHAT and CDR2 is FQNNGV. The sample holds one count of this clonotype. One end of the junction does not line up with germline, which may come from a read error. The source of the blood RNA was unsorted whole blood, and germline DNA was extracted as well. The authors collected about 3.6 milliliters of peripheral blood before surgery.

The chain recombines TRBV11-2 with TRBJ2-7; 10 nucleotides align to TRBD1. This sequence originates from a man aged 35-49 years with primary liver carcinoma and hepatitis B virus infection. Material: peripheral blood. CDR3 residues: CASNLVGTGDEQYF. The CDR3 DNA sequence: TGTGCCAGCAACTTAGTTGGGACAGGGGACGAGCAATACTTC.